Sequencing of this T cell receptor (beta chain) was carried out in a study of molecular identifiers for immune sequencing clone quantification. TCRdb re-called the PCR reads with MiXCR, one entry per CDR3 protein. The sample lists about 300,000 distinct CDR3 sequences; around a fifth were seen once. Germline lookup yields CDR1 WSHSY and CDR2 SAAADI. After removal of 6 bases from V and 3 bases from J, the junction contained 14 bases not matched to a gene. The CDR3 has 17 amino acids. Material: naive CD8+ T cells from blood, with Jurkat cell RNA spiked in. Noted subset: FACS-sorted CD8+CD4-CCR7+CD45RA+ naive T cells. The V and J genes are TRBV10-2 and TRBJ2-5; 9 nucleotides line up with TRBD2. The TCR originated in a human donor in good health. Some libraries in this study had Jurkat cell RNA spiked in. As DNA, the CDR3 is TGCGCCAGCAGCGACCACCCTTACAGACTAGCGGAAGAGACCCAGTACTTC. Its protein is CASSDHPYRLAEETQYF.